The T cell receptor beta chain under discussion was sequenced for a study of beta chain features in type 1 diabetes. Findings of the study overall: Shortening that was moderate but significant affected the TCRB CDR3s of Type 1 diabetes patients in all four CD4+ subsets.

As every portion of the isolated RNA was reverse transcribed, the sequencing read expressed TCRB transcripts. TCRdb's table, derived via immunoSEQ multiplex PCR, lists solely in-frame clones and lacks some. The table shows roughly 340,000 clones, with around 12% occurring only once. This clone was counted a few times. Antigen: not known. There are 16 residues in the CDR3. Trimming cost V 2 bases and J 4 bases, with 15 bases left between them. Germline loops: CDR1 SGHTA, CDR2 FQGTGA. The chain is built from TRBV7-3 and TRBJ2-1; tentatively, D is TRBD2 (6 bases). The clonotype comes from a woman aged 18 to 35 with type 1 diabetes. The specimen sequenced was naive CD4+ T cells from blood. The CDR3 region has the DNA TGTGCCAGCAGCTTATCTGCGGGAAGGCTTTACAATGAGCAGTTCTTC. It encodes CASSLSAGRLYNEQFF.